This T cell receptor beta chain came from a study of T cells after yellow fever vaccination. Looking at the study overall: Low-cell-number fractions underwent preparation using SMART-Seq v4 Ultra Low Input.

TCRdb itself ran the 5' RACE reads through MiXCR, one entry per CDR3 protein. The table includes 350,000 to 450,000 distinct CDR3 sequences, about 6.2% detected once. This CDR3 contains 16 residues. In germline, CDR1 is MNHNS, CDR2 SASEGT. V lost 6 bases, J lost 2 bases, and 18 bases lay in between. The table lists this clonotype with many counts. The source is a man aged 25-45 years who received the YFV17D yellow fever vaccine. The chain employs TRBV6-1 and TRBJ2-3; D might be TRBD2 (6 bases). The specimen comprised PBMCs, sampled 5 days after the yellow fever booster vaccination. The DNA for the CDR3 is TGTGCCAGCAGGCTCGATTGGAGGGCCGCCACAGATACGCAGTATTTT. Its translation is CASRLDWRAATDTQYF.